Below, one T cell receptor (beta chain) is given with its context. This clonotype has ten or more counts. This receptor's antigen is unknown. Per-base qualities were not stored, and no clone one base away is much larger. The CDR3 numbers 12 residues from cysteine through phenylalanine. Left in the record is the CDR3 DNA by itself, 36 bases read in frame from the first base. CDR1 is given as MNHEY and CDR2 as SMNVEV, both from the germline V gene (reference sequence). V is shortened by 7 bases, J by 2 bases, and the region joining them spans 5 bases. From the second PCR step on, the TCR alpha and beta chain libraries were amplified in separate reactions. The CMV status of each donor was determined by measuring IFNgamma production from CD4+ T cells after fresh PBMCs had been stimulated overnight with CMV viral lysate. Miltenyi beads were used first to positively select CD4 T cells, and CD8 T cells were then positively selected from the CD4-negative fraction. Cells stained for CD3, CD4, CD8, CD45RA, CD27 and a live/dead dye were sorted on a BD Aria II into four subsets by CD45RA and CD27. Blood was obtained from a few healthy volunteers, and the blood from each volunteer was fractionated into CD4 and CD8 T cells and subsequently into four differentiation subsets. Approximately 130 ml of peripheral blood was drawn per donor, and PBMC were isolated by Ficoll-Paque PLUS density-gradient centrifugation. Sorted cells were lysed in RLT buffer, after which RNA was extracted using a Qiagen RNeasy kit and stored at -80 degrees C.

This sample stems from a study of naive and memory T cell subsets listed by TCRdb under 2017. For context, the study as a whole: An open-source, UMI-based TCR alpha and beta sequencing pipeline was applied to sorted naive and memory peripheral blood T cell subsets. IgG serology results and the functional CMV T cell responses were in complete agreement. RNA was DNase-treated and reverse transcribed with TCR constant-region primers, mostly using SuperScript III.

The paper's findings and limits, for the study overall: The repertoire findings for the naive and memory subsets could not be validated, as no ground truth was available. Naive repertoires, especially CD8, contained a few larger clonotypes, possibly memory cells re-expressing CD45RA. RNA-based TCR counts may be affected by expression changes linked to T cell activation and differentiation. In both CD4 and CD8 cells, going from naive through CM, EM and EMRA, the Gini index went up while Shannon and inverse Simpson diversity went down. After error correction, only a single occurrence was seen for over 95% of naive TCR sequences, so much steeper abundance distributions were produced than in memory subsets. Single alpha or beta chain sequences, rather than paired alpha/beta receptors, were used to define clonotypes. The abundance of TCRs followed a power law with an exponent that differed between naive and memory subsets yet stayed consistent across the three individuals.

The library was built by means of UMI-ligation and nested PCR. To cover both TRBC1 and TRBC2, the beta constant-region primer consisted of an equimolar mix of two oligonucleotides. The ligated cDNA went through four rounds of PCR with nested alpha and beta constant-region primers together with the SP2 primer. A single-stranded oligonucleotide bearing the SP2 primer plus a 12-nucleotide UMI was ligated onto the 3' end of the cDNA by T4 RNA ligase 1. The ligation reaction was incubated at 16°C for about 18-24 hours. PCR2 was typically performed as a SYBR Green qPCR and was stopped at a predetermined threshold so that over-amplification was prevented. Agencourt AMPure XP magnetic beads were used for all purifications after the first. Libraries were quantified by Qubit and checked on a TapeStation, where a main peak was expected near 650 bp. Pooled libraries were sequenced on an Illumina MiSeq using v2 2x251 paired-end kits, and typically about 0.95-2.1 million reads were obtained per sample. Libraries were pooled at around 4 nM per sample, and 5-7% PhiX was added to improve cluster recognition. Per the original workflow: V and J genes were assigned to Demultiplexor-processed FASTQ reads by Decombinator through tag matching, with a single base-pair mismatch being allowed. Collapsinator used UMIs to correct both sequencing errors and frequency errors arising from PCR heterogeneity. TCRs were translated and CDR3s were extracted from the conserved cysteine to the FGXG phenylalanine by CDR3Translator, with non-productive sequences being flagged. Gini, Shannon entropy and inverse Simpson indices were computed after subsampling the repertoires to the same number of UMI-defined TCRs. Clonotype abundance distributions were fitted to a power law by maximum likelihood within the linear range. When run on a single naive CD8 sample, MIGEC and the pipeline yielded similar UMI counts, similar unique TCR numbers and similar clonal distributions. In one analysis, naive TCRs that were also found in any memory subset of the same donor were excluded from the naive repertoire. Repertoires were searched for around 7,300 CMV-associated CDR3 sequences compiled from VDJdb and a published dataset. Starting from the raw public reads, TCRdb applied fastp trimming at Q25, assembled clones with MiXCR and retained in-frame beta chains. Each entry merges the rows of one CDR3 protein and shows their most common DNA and genes. The V and J calls and clone size are TCRdb's, not the authors'. Across this sample there are over 65,000 distinct CDR3 sequences, with over 8.5% seen only once. The ten largest clones capture 1.2% of the sample.

The sample comprised naive CD8+ T cells from blood. This sample's cell subset or site label indicates: naive T cells, CD45RA high CD27+. This TCR was sampled from a human donor in good health. The chain is made from TRBV27 and TRBJ2-2; too little of a D gene remains to name it. The DNA sequence follows: TGTGCCAGCAATCACAACACCGGGGAGCTGTTTTTT. Translation gives CASNHNTGELFF.